One sample yielded the 20 T cell receptor beta chains listed below, sequenced in a study of blood T cell repertoires in COVID-19. Generated by immunoSEQ multiplex PCR, the TCRdb table keeps only in-frame clones and is missing some. The data show 150,000 to 200,000 clones, approximately 88% seen once. The material sequenced was peripheral blood. Receptor source: a man between 35 and 55 years old with acute or convalescent COVID-19.

This sequence joins TRBV5-6 and TRBJ1-2; tentative D call: TRBD1 (5 bases). The CDR3 length is 12 residues. Germline V gene data show CDR1 as SGHDT and CDR2 as YYEEEE. V lost 0 bases and J 7 bases, leaving 7 bases between the germline ends. CDR3 protein: CASSLGRAGYTF. CDR3 bases: TGTGCCAGCAGCTTGGGCAGGGCTGGCTACACCTTC.

The chain links TRBV6-5 to TRBJ2-7; the match to TRBD1 covers 8 bases. The CDR3 spans 15 residues. With 5 bases clipped from V and 3 bases from J, the junction kept 9 bases outside the gene matches. Per germline, CDR1 MNHEY and CDR2 SVGAGI. The CDR3 nucleotides are TGTGCCAGCAGTCCTTCAGGGGGCAAGGACTACGAGCAGTACTTC. Translation gives CASSPSGGKDYEQYF.

The chain recombines TRBV6-5 with TRBJ2-5, with TRBD1 matching over 8 bases. CDR3 length equals 13 residues. Germline CDR1 and CDR2: MNHEY and SVGAGI. V was pared by 6 bases and J by 2 bases, with 2 bases of the junction left unmatched. CDR3 sequence: CASSWTGQETQYF. CDR3 in DNA: TGTGCCAGCAGCTGGACAGGGCAAGAGACCCAGTACTTC.

This clone was picked up one time. The chain links TRBV4-2 to TRBJ2-2; 8 bases align to TRBD1. Germline V lookup: CDR1 LGHNA, CDR2 YNFKEQ. V trimming: 4 bases; J trimming: 3 bases; junction bases outside the gene matches: 10. The CDR3 runs to 17 residues. The CDR3 loop reads CASSPSQGARDTGELFF. The CDR3 coding sequence is TGTGCCAGCAGCCCGTCTCAGGGGGCTAGGGACACCGGGGAGCTGTTTTTT.

V is TRBV19 and J is TRBJ1-1; 9 bases are a match to TRBD1. This CDR3 comprises 16 residues. J lost 3 bases, V lost 8 bases, and 13 bases had no gene match. The germline CDR1 and CDR2 sequences are LNHDA and SQIVND (reference sequence). Here the CDR3 reads CASHQWGTGFDTEAFF. CDR3 sequence (DNA): TGTGCCAGTCATCAATGGGGGACAGGGTTTGACACTGAAGCTTTCTTT.

The chain is built from TRBV28 and TRBJ2-5; 10 bases align to TRBD1. Unmatched junction bases numbered 7, after V lost 6 bases and J lost 0 bases. The germline gives CDR1 MDHEN, CDR2 SYDVKM. The CDR3 length is 16 residues. The CDR3 spells CASRQGQGGNQETQYF. The CDR3 DNA reads as TGTGCCAGCAGACAAGGACAGGGGGGCAACCAAGAGACCCAGTACTTC.

CDR3 coding DNA: TGCAGTGCTAGTGAGCGGGGGGCCTACCAAGAGACCCAGTACTTC. This translates into CSASERGAYQETQYF. The V gene is TRBV20-1, the J gene TRBJ2-5; 9 bases align to TRBD2. The CDR3 runs to 15 residues. Trimming took 3 bases from V and 0 from J; bases not matched to a gene: 5. CDR1 is DFQATT and CDR2 is SNEGSKA in the germline V gene (reference sequence).

The chain uses TRBV25-1 and TRBJ2-5; weak D call: TRBD2 (5 bases). There are 12 residues in the CDR3. Trimming took off 5 bases at V and 5 bases at J, with 9 bases between the two ends. Germline V lookup: CDR1 MGHDK, CDR2 SYGVNS. The CDR3 nucleotides are TGTGCCAGCAGTATAGGCGGGGAGACCCAGTACTTC. Translation gives CASSIGGETQYF.

This clone was seen a few times. The V and J genes are TRBV5-6 and TRBJ2-7, with 10 positions matching TRBD1. The length of the CDR3 is 14 residues. Per germline, CDR1 SGHDT and CDR2 YYEEEE. V shed 4 bases, J shed 4 bases, and the junction held 5 bases outside the gene matches. The CDR3 protein is CASSKLDRGYEQYF. The CDR3 DNA sequence: TGTGCCAGCAGCAAATTGGACAGGGGGTACGAGCAGTACTTC.

The chain is built from TRBV19 and TRBJ2-1, with 8 bases fitting TRBD2. The CDR3 is 15 amino acids. In germline, CDR1 is LNHDA, CDR2 SQIVND (reference sequence). V shed 1 base, J shed 8 bases, and the junction held 7 bases outside the gene matches. The CDR3 protein is CASSIGTGGPYEQFF. DNA for the CDR3: TGTGCCAGTAGTATAGGAACGGGGGGGCCCTATGAGCAGTTCTTC.

This clone appeared a few times. The chain recombines TRBV6-5 with TRBJ1-6; D is unresolved. V was shortened by 8 bases and J by 9 bases, with 20 bases between the two germline ends. The CDR3 totals 15 residues. The germline CDR1 and CDR2 sequences are MNHEY and SVGAGI. The CDR3 protein is CASGIRVKAGSPLHF. CDR3 in DNA: TGTGCCAGCGGGATAAGGGTGAAAGCGGGTTCACCCCTCCACTTT.

This chain uses TRBV5-1 with TRBJ2-3, with 8 bases that match TRBD2. From germline, CDR1 is SGHRS and CDR2 YFSETQ. The trim removed 4 bases at V and 0 bases at J, leaving 7 bases unmatched. The CDR3 contains 16 residues. The CDR3 loop reads CASSPAGGPSTDTQYF. CDR3 DNA: TGCGCCAGCAGCCCCGCGGGGGGACCTAGCACAGATACGCAGTATTTT.

The rearrangement joins TRBV5-1 to TRBJ2-1; 8 positions match TRBD2. V shed 2 bases and J 6 bases; nucleotides not matched to a gene: 13. The CDR3 has 17 amino acids. Germline CDR1 SGHRS, CDR2 YFSETQ. CDR3 bases: TGCGCCAGCAGCTTCTTAACAGGCGGGGGGTCCCTCAATGAGCAGTTCTTC. Translating gives CASSFLTGGGSLNEQFF.

The chain employs TRBV27 and TRBJ1-2, with a possible D match to TRBD1 (5 bases). The germline V gene encodes CDR1 MNHEY and CDR2 SMNVEV (reference sequence). CDR3 length: 13 residues. Trimming pared 6 bases from V and 8 bases from J, leaving 16 bases between. The CDR3 coding sequence is TGTGCCAGCAGCTCCCAGGGTTTCGGGGGCTACACCTTC. This translates into CASSSQGFGGYTF.

J is TRBJ2-3 and V is TRBV2; D gene ambiguous. Trimming removed 2 bases from V and 3 bases from J, with 6 bases in between. Germline V gene lookup returns CDR1 SNHLY and CDR2 FYNNEI. The CDR3 is made up of 13 amino acids. CDR3 in amino acids: CASSESRTDTQYF. The CDR3 DNA reads TGTGCCAGCAGTGAAAGTCGGACAGATACGCAGTATTTT.

The chain uses TRBV12-3 or TRBV12-4 and TRBJ2-3; D is undetermined. The CDR3 is 13 residues long. The V gene lost 6 bases and the J gene lost 4 bases, with 11 bases spanning the gap. CDR3 in DNA: TGTGCCAGCAGCCTGCTAAAGTCAGATACGCAGTATTTT. Amino acids: CASSLLKSDTQYF.

This clone has only one observation. The chain uses TRBV7-9 and TRBJ2-5, with 10 bases fitting TRBD1. Germline trimming cut 3 bases from V and 5 bases from J; bases unmatched to any gene: 3. The germline CDR1 and CDR2 sequences are SEHNR and FQNEAQ (reference sequence). The CDR3 consists of 14 residues. The CDR3 nucleotides read TGTGCCAGCAGCTTCCGGACAGGGGGGGAGACCCAGTACTTC. Translated: CASSFRTGGETQYF.

The chain combines TRBV19 with TRBJ1-5; 8 positions match TRBD1. Germline-derived CDR1 and CDR2 are LNHDA and SQIVND (reference sequence). This CDR3 comprises 15 residues. The V gene end was trimmed by 3 bases and the J gene end by 1 base; junction bases not matched to a gene: 2. Written as DNA, the CDR3 is TGTGCCAGTAGTATTACAGGGGGGAGCAATCAGCCCCAGCATTTT. Its protein is CASSITGGSNQPQHF.

This clone was seen only once. This chain connects TRBV27 to TRBJ1-2; perhaps TRBD1 as D (6 bases). CDR1 and CDR2 from the germline V gene are MNHEY and SMNVEV (reference sequence). CDR3 size: 13 residues. Between the trimmed V and J ends, which lost 3 bases and 8 bases, there was a span of 13 bases. The CDR3 region has the DNA TGTGCCAGCAGTTTTATAGGGGGGGCGGGCTACACCTTC. Protein sequence: CASSFIGGAGYTF.

This clone has just one count. The chain links TRBV5-6 to TRBJ1-6, with TRBD1 as a possible D gene (6 bases). The V gene lost 1 base and the J gene lost 9 bases, with 17 bases spanning the gap. The CDR3 extends over 16 amino acids. Germline values: CDR1 SGHDT, CDR2 YYEEEE. The CDR3, as DNA: TGTGCCAGCAGCTTGATGGGACAAAGCACTTCTTCACCCCTCCACTTT. It is translated as CASSLMGQSTSSPLHF.